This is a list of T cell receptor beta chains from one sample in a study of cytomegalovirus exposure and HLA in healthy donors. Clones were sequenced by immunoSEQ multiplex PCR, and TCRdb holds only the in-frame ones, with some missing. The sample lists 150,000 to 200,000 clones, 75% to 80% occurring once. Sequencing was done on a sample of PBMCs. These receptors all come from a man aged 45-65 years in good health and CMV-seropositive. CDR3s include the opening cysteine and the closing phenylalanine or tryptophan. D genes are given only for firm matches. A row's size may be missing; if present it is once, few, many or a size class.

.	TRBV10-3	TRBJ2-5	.	TGTGCCATCAGTGAGCTGGGGAGGAAGACCCAGTACTTC	CAISELGRKTQYF
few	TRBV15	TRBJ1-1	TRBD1	TGTGCCACCGCGTATCGGACAGGGGTTGGCACTGAAGCTTTCTTT	CATAYRTGVGTEAFF
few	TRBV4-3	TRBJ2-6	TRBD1	TGCGCCAGCAGCCAAGAAGACAGGGCTGGGGCCAACGTCCTGACTTTC	CASSQEDRAGANVLTF
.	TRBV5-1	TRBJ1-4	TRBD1	TGCGCCAGCAGCTTGGGGGCCGGAGGACAGGGTGGTGAAAAACTGTTTTTT	CASSLGAGGQGGEKLFF
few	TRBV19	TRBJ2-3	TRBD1	TGTGCCAGTAAATCGACAGGGACCACAGATACGCAGTATTTT	CASKSTGTTDTQYF
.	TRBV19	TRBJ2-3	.	TGTGCCAGTAGTATAACGGCGGATACTAGCACAGATACGCAGTATTTT	CASSITADTSTDTQYF
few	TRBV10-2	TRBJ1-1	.	TGCGCCAGCGATAAGGGGATGGGGACTGAAGCTTTCTTT	CASDKGMGTEAFF
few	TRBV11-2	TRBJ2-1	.	TGTGCCAGCAGCCTCAACAGGCATGAGCAGTTCTTC	CASSLNRHEQFF
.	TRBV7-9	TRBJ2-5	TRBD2	TGTGCCAGCAGCCCTGGGGGAGGGGTGGACCAGTACTTC	CASSPGGGVDQYF
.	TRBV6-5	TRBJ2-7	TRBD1	TGTGCCAGCCGGACAGGGGGGAGCTACGAGCAGTACTTC	CASRTGGSYEQYF
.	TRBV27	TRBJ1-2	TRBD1	TGTGCCAGCAGTTTTTTAGGGGGCGATGGCTACACCTTC	CASSFLGGDGYTF
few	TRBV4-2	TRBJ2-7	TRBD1	TGTGCCAGCAGCCCCCTTTCCGGGACAGGGGTCTACGAGCAGTACTTC	CASSPLSGTGVYEQYF
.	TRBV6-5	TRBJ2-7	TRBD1	TGTGCCAGCCCAACAGGGGCCTACGAGCAGTACTTC	CASPTGAYEQYF
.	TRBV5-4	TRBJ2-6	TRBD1	TGTGCCAGCAGCAACCTAGTGCAGGGGGCGGGTGGGGCCAACGTCCTGACTTTC	CASSNLVQGAGGANVLTF
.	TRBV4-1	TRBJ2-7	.	TGCGCCAGCAGCCAAGATCCAGGGGGGACCTACGAGCAGTACTTC	CASSQDPGGTYEQYF
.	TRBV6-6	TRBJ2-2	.	TGTGCCAGCAGCCGAGGCCGAGACACCGGGGAGCTGTTTTTT	CASSRGRDTGELFF
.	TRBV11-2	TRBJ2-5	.	TGTGCCAGCAGCTTAGAGTACAGGGTAGGGGAGACCCAGTACTTC	CASSLEYRVGETQYF
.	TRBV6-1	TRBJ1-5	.	TGTGCCAGCAGTGAAGAGAACAGGGCTGGCAATCAGCCCCAGCATTTT	CASSEENRAGNQPQHF
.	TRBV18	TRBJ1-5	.	TGTGCCAGCTCACAAGGGAGCCTGAGGCCCCAGCATTTT	CASSQGSLRPQHF
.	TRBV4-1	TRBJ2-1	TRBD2	TGCGCCAGCAACCCCAAGGGGACTAGCGGCCTGGGAGAGCAGTTCTTC	CASNPKGTSGLGEQFF
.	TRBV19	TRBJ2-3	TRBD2	TGTGCCAGTAGTATTAAGCGGGGGGGAGGAGATACGCAGTATTTT	CASSIKRGGGDTQYF
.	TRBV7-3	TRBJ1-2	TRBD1	TGTGCCAGCAAAGCGGACAGGGGGCGCCGGGAGAACTATGGCTACACCTTC	CASKADRGRRENYGYTF
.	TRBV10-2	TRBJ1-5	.	TGCGCCAGCAGTGAGAGCATACTGGGGGCCGCTAATCAGCCCCAGCATTTT	CASSESILGAANQPQHF
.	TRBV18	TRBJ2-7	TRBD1	TGTGCCAGCTCACCACCGGGACAGGGAACCTCCTACGAGCAGTACTTC	CASSPPGQGTSYEQYF
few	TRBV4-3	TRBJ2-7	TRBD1	TGCGCCAGCAGCCAAGATCGGACAGGGTTGTACGAGCAGTACTTC	CASSQDRTGLYEQYF
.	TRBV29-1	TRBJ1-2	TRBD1	TGCAGCGTCAAAGTGTGGGACAGGGCGGTGGGCTACACCTTC	CSVKVWDRAVGYTF
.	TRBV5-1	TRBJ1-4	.	TGCGCCAGCAGCCCCCGGGGGGGAACTAATGAAAAACTGTTTTTT	CASSPRGGTNEKLFF
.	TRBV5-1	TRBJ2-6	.	TGCGCCAGCAAGGGGGAGCTCTCTGGGGCCAACGTCCTGACTTTC	CASKGELSGANVLTF
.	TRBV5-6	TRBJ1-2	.	TGTGCCAGCAGCTTGCTGGAGACCGGATCGTTCTATGGCTACACCTTC	CASSLLETGSFYGYTF
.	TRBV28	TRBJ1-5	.	TGTGCCAGCAGTTCAGGGGTAGGACAGCCCCAGCATTTT	CASSSGVGQPQHF
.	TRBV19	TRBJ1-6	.	TGTGCCAGTACAACGACGCACAGCTCCTATAATTCACCCCTCCACTTT	CASTTTHSSYNSPLHF
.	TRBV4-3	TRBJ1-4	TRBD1	TGCGCCAGCAGCCAATGGGACAGAACTAATGAAAAACTGTTTTTT	CASSQWDRTNEKLFF
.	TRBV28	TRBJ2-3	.	TGTGCAGTCCAGGCCAGATCAGCAGCATTGACGCAGTATTTT	CAVQARSAALTQYF
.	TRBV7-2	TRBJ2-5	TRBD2	TGTGCCAGCAGCTTGGTCCGGACTAGCGGGGCGACACCAAGAGAGACCCAGTACTTC	CASSLVRTSGATPRETQYF
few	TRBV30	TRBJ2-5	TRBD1	TGTGCCTGGAGGAACAGGGGCGTGGGGCCCCAGTACTTC	CAWRNRGVGPQYF
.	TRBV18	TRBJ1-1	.	TGTGCCAGCTCACCCCCGTGGGGCGAGATGAACACTGAAGCTTTCTTT	CASSPPWGEMNTEAFF
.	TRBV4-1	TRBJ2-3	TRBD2	TGCGCCAGCAGCCAAGAAAGGCCCCCTACTACTAGCGGGGGGGCCCCCACAGATACGCAGTATTTT	CASSQERPPTTSGGAPTDTQYF
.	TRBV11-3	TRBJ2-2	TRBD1	TGTGCCAGCAGCAAATCCGGGACAGGGGGATTTACCGGGGAGCTGTTTTTT	CASSKSGTGGFTGELFF
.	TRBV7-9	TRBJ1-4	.	TGTGCCAGCAGCTTACAAACGGGATGGAACGAAAAACTGTTTTTT	CASSLQTGWNEKLFF
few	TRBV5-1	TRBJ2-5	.	TGCGCCAGCAGCTTGGCGCCAGGTAACCACCAAGAGACCCAGTACTTC	CASSLAPGNHQETQYF
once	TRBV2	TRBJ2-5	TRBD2	TGTGCCAGTGGGGAAGCGGGGCCACAAGAGACCCAGTACTTC	CASGEAGPQETQYF
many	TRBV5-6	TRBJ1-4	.	TGTGCCAGCAGCTTGGCCAGGACATCCAAGGAAAAACTGTTTTTT	CASSLARTSKEKLFF
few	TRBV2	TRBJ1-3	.	TGTGCCGGGGGGGTCGGCTCTGGAAACACCATATATTTT	CAGGVGSGNTIYF
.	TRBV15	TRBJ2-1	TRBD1	TGTGCCACGGACAGGGGGTACAATGAGCAGTTCTTC	CATDRGYNEQFF
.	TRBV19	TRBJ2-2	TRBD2	TGTGCCAGTAGTAGAAATAGCGGGGGGCAAAACACCGGGGAGCTGTTTTTT	CASSRNSGGQNTGELFF